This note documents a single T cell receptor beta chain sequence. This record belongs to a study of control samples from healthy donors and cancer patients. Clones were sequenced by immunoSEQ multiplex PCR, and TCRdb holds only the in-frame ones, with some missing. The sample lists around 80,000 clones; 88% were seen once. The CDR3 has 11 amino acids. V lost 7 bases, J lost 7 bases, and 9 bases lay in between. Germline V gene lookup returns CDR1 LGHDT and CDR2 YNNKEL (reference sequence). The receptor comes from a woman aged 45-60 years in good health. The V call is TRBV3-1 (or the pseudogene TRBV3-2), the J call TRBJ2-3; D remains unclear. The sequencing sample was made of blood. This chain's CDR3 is CASTGQHTQYF. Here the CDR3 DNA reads TGTGCCAGCACCGGGCAACATACGCAGTATTTT.